These T cell receptor beta chains were read from a single sample in a study of cytomegalovirus exposure and HLA in healthy donors. Sequencing was performed with immunoSEQ multiplex PCR; in TCRdb, only in-frame clones are kept and a portion is missing. The profile shows 120,000 or so clones, 80% to 90% of them singletons. Sequencing used PBMCs. The receptors originated from a woman between 18 and 30 years old in good health and CMV-seronegative. Each CDR3 is given with its conserved first and last residue. Each record gives: D gene, CDR3 length, J gene, V gene, clone size, CDR3 DNA, CDR3 protein. D genes are given only for firm matches. Part of the rows lack a size; the others show once, few, many or a class for expanded clones.

-	15	TRBJ1-1	TRBV7-3	-	TGTGCCAGCAGCTTAGGCGGGAAGGCCGGCACTGAAGCTTTCTTT	CASSLGGKAGTEAFF
-	13	TRBJ1-1	TRBV6-1	-	TGTGCCAGCACCGGGCGGGGTAACACTGAAGCTTTCTTT	CASTGRGNTEAFF
-	15	TRBJ1-2	TRBV12-1	-	TGTGCCAGCAGCACAAAACAGGGGCGGCTCTATGGCTACACCTTC	CASSTKQGRLYGYTF
-	13	TRBJ1-1	TRBV27	-	TGTGCCAGCCACCCCTATAGGGGCACTGAAGCTTTCTTT	CASHPYRGTEAFF
TRBD1	12	TRBJ2-7	TRBV11-2	-	TGTGCCAGCAGCGGCAGGGACAGCGAGCAGTACTTC	CASSGRDSEQYF
-	17	TRBJ1-5	TRBV2	-	TGTGCCAGCAGTGAATGGGCAGGGTTCTCTGGCAATCAGCCCCAGCATTTT	CASSEWAGFSGNQPQHF
-	15	TRBJ2-5	TRBV5-1	-	TGCGCCAGCAGCTTGTTGGGCGGGGTAGGGGAGACCCAGTACTTC	CASSLLGGVGETQYF
TRBD1	15	TRBJ1-1	TRBV2	once	TGTGCCAGCAGTGGAGACGCAGGGGGCGCAAGTGAAGCTTTCTTT	CASSGDAGGASEAFF
-	15	TRBJ1-6	TRBV14	-	TGTGCCAGCAGCCGAGAGCGACAGCCTAATTCACCCCTCCACTTT	CASSRERQPNSPLHF
TRBD2	16	TRBJ2-1	TRBV29-1	once	TGCAGCGTTGAAGGCACCCCTAGCGGGGGGGTCTATGAGCAGTTCTTC	CSVEGTPSGGVYEQFF
-	13	TRBJ1-6	TRBV18	-	TGTGCCAGCTCACCGGGGACAAATTCACCCCTCCACTTT	CASSPGTNSPLHF
TRBD1	15	TRBJ2-3	TRBV6-5	once	TGTGCCAGCAGTTACAACCCCGGGACAGGTGGTACGCAGTATTTT	CASSYNPGTGGTQYF
TRBD1	12	TRBJ2-5	TRBV28	-	TGTGCCAGCAGTGTCCAGGGGGCGACCCAGTACTTC	CASSVQGATQYF
TRBD1	14	TRBJ2-7	TRBV5-1	-	TGCGCCAGCAGCAAGGGACAGGGGGGCTACGAGCAGTACTTC	CASSKGQGGYEQYF
TRBD1	17	TRBJ1-1	TRBV7-8	-	TGTGCCAGCAGCTTGAACCCGGGACAGGGGGTCGTCACTGAAGCTTTCTTT	CASSLNPGQGVVTEAFF
-	16	TRBJ2-3	TRBV9	-	TGTGCCAGCAGCGCGACAGGTTCGTTCAGCACAGATACGCAGTATTTT	CASSATGSFSTDTQYF
-	13	TRBJ2-5	TRBV5-1	-	TGCGCCAGCAGCTTTTACAGGGAAGAGACCCAGTACTTC	CASSFYREETQYF
TRBD1	15	TRBJ1-3	TRBV9	-	TGTGCCAGCAGCTTCCGGACAGGGACGGCGGACACCATATATTTT	CASSFRTGTADTIYF
-	14	TRBJ2-7	TRBV4-3	-	TGCGCCAGCAGCAACGTACTACGCTCCTACGAGCAGTACTTC	CASSNVLRSYEQYF
TRBD1	16	TRBJ2-1	TRBV5-4	-	TGTGCCAGCAGCCACGGGGGACAGGGCTCCTACAATGAGCAGTTCTTC	CASSHGGQGSYNEQFF
TRBD1	19	TRBJ2-1	TRBV4-3	once	TGCGCCAGCAGCCAGGGTCCGGTCGTGGGACAGGGGGACCACAATGAGCAGTTCTTC	CASSQGPVVGQGDHNEQFF
-	14	TRBJ1-2	TRBV10-3	once	TGTGCCATCAGTGAGTCCACAGGTCCCTATGGCTACACCTTC	CAISESTGPYGYTF
TRBD1	14	TRBJ1-1	TRBV18	once	TGTGCCAGCTCCCCCGGACAGGGGAACACTGAAGCTTTCTTT	CASSPGQGNTEAFF
-	15	TRBJ1-5	TRBV28	-	TGTGCCAGCAGTCGATCCGGGGGGCAGGGGCAGCCCCAGCATTTT	CASSRSGGQGQPQHF
-	12	TRBJ1-1	TRBV6-1	once	TGTGCCAGCAAAAGATCAGGGACTGAAGCTTTCTTT	CASKRSGTEAFF
TRBD2	16	TRBJ2-1	TRBV5-1	once	TGCGCCAGCAGCGGTGGGGTCCGGGAGGATCGCGATGAGCAGTTCTTC	CASSGGVREDRDEQFF
-	15	TRBJ1-3	TRBV5-1	-	TGCGCCAGCAGCTTGGCAACAGGGTCTGGAAACACCATATATTTT	CASSLATGSGNTIYF
-	13	TRBJ2-7	TRBV11-3	-	TGTGCCAGCAGCCCGGGTAGATACTACGAGCAGTACTTC	CASSPGRYYEQYF
-	15	TRBJ1-5	TRBV15	-	TGTGCCAGCAGCTTAAGCAGGGTTAGCAATCAGCCCCAGCATTTT	CASSLSRVSNQPQHF
TRBD2	14	TRBJ2-1	TRBV5-1	-	TGCGCCAGCAGCCCCGGGACTAGTGTCAATGAGCAGTTCTTC	CASSPGTSVNEQFF
TRBD2	14	TRBJ2-1	TRBV5-1	once	TGCGCCAGCGGACTAGCGGGGGTAGATGGTGAGCAGTTCTTC	CASGLAGVDGEQFF
TRBD2	14	TRBJ2-7	TRBV5-8	-	TGTGCCAGCAGCTTGGGCGGGAGAGCCTACGAGCAGTACTTC	CASSLGGRAYEQYF
TRBD2	15	TRBJ2-1	TRBV6-5	-	TGTGCCAGCAGTTACTCGGGACTAGGGTTGGCTGAGCAGTTCTTC	CASSYSGLGLAEQFF
-	14	TRBJ1-1	TRBV2	-	TGTGCCAGCAGAGCAGGGTACATGAACACTGAAGCTTTCTTT	CASRAGYMNTEAFF
TRBD1	15	TRBJ1-2	TRBV19	-	TGTGCCGTAGCCCCGAGGGGACAGCCCAACTATGGCTACACCTTC	CAVAPRGQPNYGYTF
TRBD1	15	TRBJ2-7	TRBV5-1	-	TGCGCCAGCAGCCGCCGGGACAGGGGTCGGGACGAGCAGTACTTC	CASSRRDRGRDEQYF
TRBD1	13	TRBJ1-5	TRBV28	-	TGTGCCAGCAGCGGACAGGGTCCATCGCCCCAGCATTTT	CASSGQGPSPQHF
-	13	TRBJ1-2	TRBV28	-	TGTGCCAGCAGTTTGCCGGTTCCGGGTGGCTACACCTTC	CASSLPVPGGYTF
-	13	TRBJ1-1	TRBV18	-	TGTGCCAGCTCACCACGGGGGCCCACTGAAGCTTTCTTT	CASSPRGPTEAFF
TRBD2	15	TRBJ2-1	TRBV5-6	-	TGTGCCAGCAGCTTCCGCGGGAGTTCCTACAATGAGCAGTTCTTC	CASSFRGSSYNEQFF
-	14	TRBJ1-5	TRBV6-1	many	TGTGCCAGCAGTGAAGGGACAGAAAATCAGCCCCAGCATTTT	CASSEGTENQPQHF
-	17	TRBJ2-7	TRBV2	-	TGTGCCAGCAGATCACGGTCCATACCGGGACTGCAGTCCGAGCAGTACTTC	CASRSRSIPGLQSEQYF
TRBD1	14	TRBJ2-7	TRBV10-3	-	TGTGCCATCATGGGACAGGGGGCGACCTACGAGCAGTACTTC	CAIMGQGATYEQYF
-	13	TRBJ1-5	TRBV15	-	TGTGCCACCAGCGCGGAGGCTTTTTTGTCCCAGCATTTT	CATSAEAFLSQHF
TRBD1	14	TRBJ2-3	TRBV6-5	-	TGTGCCAGCAAACGGACAGGGGCGGGAGATACGCAGTATTTT	CASKRTGAGDTQYF
TRBD1	16	TRBJ2-1	TRBV2	-	TGTGCCAGCAGTGGGCGACAGGGGAGCTCCTACAATGAGCAGTTCTTC	CASSGRQGSSYNEQFF
-	13	TRBJ1-2	TRBV19	-	TGTGCCAGTAGTGCCTCAGGGTGGGCTGGCTACACCTTC	CASSASGWAGYTF
-	15	TRBJ2-6	TRBV28	-	TGTGCCATCGGGGTCGGGGTCACCGGGGCCAACGTCCTGACTTTC	CAIGVGVTGANVLTF
TRBD1	15	TRBJ2-7	TRBV11-3	-	TGTGCCAGCAGCTTAGGACAGGGGCCAAACACCGAGCAGTACTTC	CASSLGQGPNTEQYF
-	12	TRBJ2-1	TRBV19	-	TGTGCCAGTAGTTCGGGGTTCGATGAGCAGTTCTTC	CASSSGFDEQFF
-	15	TRBJ2-7	TRBV19	-	TGTGCCAGTAGTATTCGCAGTGCTTCCTCCTACGAGCAGTACTTC	CASSIRSASSYEQYF
TRBD1	17	TRBJ1-2	TRBV10-3	-	TGTGCCATCAGCCGGCCGGGACAGGGGACAGTTAACTATGGCTACACCTTC	CAISRPGQGTVNYGYTF
TRBD2	15	TRBJ2-7	TRBV7-9	-	TGTGCCAGCAGCTTAGGAACTAGCGCAACCTACGAGCAGTACTTC	CASSLGTSATYEQYF